This is a list of T cell receptor beta chains from one sample in a study of shared T cell receptors in the human thymus. Produced via immunoSEQ multiplex PCR; TCRdb's table is partial and in-frame only. Of hundreds of thousands of clones in the sample, roughly 86% were seen once. These data also formed part of another study, on human thymus T cells.

Sequences were obtained from thymocytes. These receptors all stem from a boy under two years old with a congenital heart defect. The CDR3 runs from the conserved cysteine through the conserved F or W. A D gene is named only where the DNA matches it firmly. Where a row states a size, it is once, few, many or the class of an expanded clone; other rows omit it.

CDR3 protein: CASSDSMSSPEQFF; CDR3 DNA: TGTGCCAGCAGTGACTCGATGTCTAGCCCTGAGCAGTTCTTC; J gene: TRBJ2-1; D gene: -; clone size: -; V gene: TRBV6-4
CDR3 protein: CASSPREGFEAFF; CDR3 DNA: TGTGCCAGCAGCCCTAGAGAAGGCTTCGAAGCTTTCTTT; J gene: TRBJ1-1; D gene: -; clone size: -; V gene: TRBV11-2
CDR3 protein: CASRGRAGPPRRPGEQPQHF; CDR3 DNA: TGTGCCAGCAGAGGCAGGGCTGGCCCCCCCCGTCGTCCTGGTGAGCAGCCCCAGCATTTT; J gene: TRBJ1-5; D gene: -; clone size: -; V gene: TRBV28
CDR3 protein: CASSFRDQETQYF; CDR3 DNA: TGTGCCAGCAGTTTCCGCGACCAAGAGACCCAGTACTTC; J gene: TRBJ2-5; D gene: -; clone size: -; V gene: TRBV27
CDR3 protein: CASSGGRALNEQFF; CDR3 DNA: TGCGCCAGCTCGGGCGGGAGGGCCCTAAATGAGCAGTTCTTC; J gene: TRBJ2-1; D gene: TRBD2; clone size: -; V gene: TRBV10-1
CDR3 protein: CSVVRRGPPRDTQYF; CDR3 DNA: TGCAGCGTTGTAAGGCGGGGACCGCCTAGGGATACGCAGTATTTT; J gene: TRBJ2-3; D gene: -; clone size: -; V gene: TRBV29-1
CDR3 protein: CASSMTTTDTNEKLFF; CDR3 DNA: TGTGCCAGTAGCATGACGACGACAGACACTAATGAAAAACTGTTTTTT; J gene: TRBJ1-4; D gene: -; clone size: -; V gene: TRBV19
CDR3 protein: CAWSTSTGTEAFF; CDR3 DNA: TGTGCCTGGAGTACCTCGACGGGGACTGAAGCTTTCTTT; J gene: TRBJ1-1; D gene: -; clone size: -; V gene: TRBV30
CDR3 protein: CASSVIRLETYEQYF; CDR3 DNA: TGTGCCAGCAGTGTAATTCGACTGGAGACCTACGAGCAGTACTTC; J gene: TRBJ2-7; D gene: -; clone size: once; V gene: TRBV2
CDR3 protein: CASSSGQANSYEQYF; CDR3 DNA: TGTGCCAGCAGCTCGGGACAGGCTAACTCCTACGAGCAGTACTTC; J gene: TRBJ2-7; D gene: TRBD1; clone size: -; V gene: TRBV9
CDR3 protein: CASSEAGLGYNEQFF; CDR3 DNA: TGTGCCAGCAGTGAAGCGGGACTAGGGTACAATGAGCAGTTCTTC; J gene: TRBJ2-1; D gene: TRBD2; clone size: -; V gene: TRBV2
CDR3 protein: CASRPGVNTGELFF; CDR3 DNA: TGTGCCAGCAGACCAGGGGTTAACACCGGGGAGCTGTTTTTT; J gene: TRBJ2-2; D gene: -; clone size: -; V gene: TRBV7-3
CDR3 protein: CASRPTGTEYLYTF; CDR3 DNA: TGTGCCAGCAGGCCGACAGGGACCGAATACCTCTACACCTTC; J gene: TRBJ1-2; D gene: TRBD1; clone size: -; V gene: TRBV28
CDR3 protein: CASSRTTGVGEQYF; CDR3 DNA: TGTGCCAGCAGCCGTACTACAGGGGTGGGCGAGCAGTACTTC; J gene: TRBJ2-7; D gene: TRBD1; clone size: -; V gene: TRBV6-5
CDR3 protein: CSVVCTGFGAKNIQYF; CDR3 DNA: TGCAGCGTTGTTTGTACAGGGTTCGGAGCCAAAAACATTCAGTACTTC; J gene: TRBJ2-4; D gene: -; clone size: -; V gene: TRBV29-1
CDR3 protein: CASGDRGHQPQHF; CDR3 DNA: TGTGCCAGCGGGGACAGGGGACATCAGCCCCAGCATTTT; J gene: TRBJ1-5; D gene: TRBD1; clone size: once; V gene: TRBV6-5
CDR3 protein: CSVGVGHNSGNTIYF; CDR3 DNA: TGCAGCGTTGGGGTGGGACACAACTCTGGAAACACCATATATTTT; J gene: TRBJ1-3; D gene: -; clone size: -; V gene: TRBV29-1
CDR3 protein: CASSHGQTSSYEQYF; CDR3 DNA: TGTGCCAGCAGCCACGGACAGACCAGCTCCTACGAGCAGTACTTC; J gene: TRBJ2-7; D gene: -; clone size: -; V gene: TRBV5-8
CDR3 protein: CAWSVRWTVGGEAFF; CDR3 DNA: TGTGCCTGGAGTGTAAGATGGACAGTTGGGGGTGAAGCTTTCTTT; J gene: TRBJ1-1; D gene: -; clone size: -; V gene: TRBV30
CDR3 protein: CASSNRQGVYNSPLHF; CDR3 DNA: TGTGCCAGTAGTAATCGACAGGGGGTATATAATTCACCCCTCCACTTT; J gene: TRBJ1-6; D gene: TRBD1; clone size: -; V gene: TRBV19
CDR3 protein: CASGDRDSLSYEQYF; CDR3 DNA: TGTGCCAGCGGTGACCGGGACAGTCTCTCCTACGAGCAGTACTTC; J gene: TRBJ2-7; D gene: TRBD1; clone size: -; V gene: TRBV5-4
CDR3 protein: CASSHATSSPGPYEQYF; CDR3 DNA: TGTGCCAGCAGCCATGCTACTTCGAGCCCGGGTCCTTACGAGCAGTACTTC; J gene: TRBJ2-7; D gene: -; clone size: -; V gene: TRBV4-2
CDR3 protein: CASSRDGLAGGFEQFF; CDR3 DNA: TGTGCCAGCAGCCGAGATGGACTAGCGGGAGGTTTTGAGCAGTTCTTC; J gene: TRBJ2-1; D gene: TRBD2; clone size: few; V gene: TRBV7-9
CDR3 protein: CATSRGGSWDEQFF; CDR3 DNA: TGTGCCACCAGCAGAGGGGGCAGCTGGGATGAGCAGTTCTTC; J gene: TRBJ2-1; D gene: -; clone size: -; V gene: TRBV15
CDR3 protein: CASSNSSSGNTIYF; CDR3 DNA: TGTGCCAGCAGTAATTCTAGCTCTGGAAACACCATATATTTT; J gene: TRBJ1-3; D gene: -; clone size: -; V gene: TRBV25-1
CDR3 protein: CASSRTGGSYEQYF; CDR3 DNA: TGTGCCAGCAGTAGGACAGGGGGATCCTACGAGCAGTACTTC; J gene: TRBJ2-7; D gene: TRBD1; clone size: -; V gene: TRBV6-5
CDR3 protein: CSVRLAGRANEQLF; CDR3 DNA: TGCAGCGTCCGACTAGCGGGAAGAGCCAATGAGCAGCTCTTC; J gene: TRBJ2-1; D gene: TRBD2; clone size: -; V gene: TRBV29-1
CDR3 protein: CASSQDRNRHYGYTF; CDR3 DNA: TGTGCCAGCAGCCAAGACAGGAATCGTCACTATGGCTACACCTTC; J gene: TRBJ1-2; D gene: -; clone size: -; V gene: TRBV5-5
CDR3 protein: CASSEGGANEKLFF; CDR3 DNA: TGTGCCAGCAGTGAAGGGGGAGCTAATGAAAAACTGTTTTTT; J gene: TRBJ1-4; D gene: -; clone size: -; V gene: TRBV6-1
CDR3 protein: CASSWEDRLKTGELFF; CDR3 DNA: TGCGCCAGCAGCTGGGAGGACAGGTTGAAGACCGGGGAGCTGTTTTTT; J gene: TRBJ2-2; D gene: -; clone size: few; V gene: TRBV5-1
CDR3 protein: CASSYRIQGNEQYF; CDR3 DNA: TGTGCCAGCAGTTACCGAATACAGGGGAACGAGCAGTACTTC; J gene: TRBJ2-7; D gene: TRBD1; clone size: -; V gene: TRBV6-6
CDR3 protein: CASSNRTDSNQPQHF; CDR3 DNA: TGTGCCAGCAGCAACCGGACAGATAGCAATCAGCCCCAGCATTTT; J gene: TRBJ1-5; D gene: -; clone size: -; V gene: TRBV21-1
CDR3 protein: CASSPPTREETQYF; CDR3 DNA: TGTGCCAGCAGCCCCCCGACTAGAGAAGAGACCCAGTACTTC; J gene: TRBJ2-5; D gene: -; clone size: -; V gene: TRBV5-6
CDR3 protein: CASSKGRNYGYTF; CDR3 DNA: TGTGCCAGCAGTAAAGGGAGAAACTATGGCTACACCTTC; J gene: TRBJ1-2; D gene: -; clone size: -; V gene: TRBV6-6
CDR3 protein: CASTRDRVTPNYGYTF; CDR3 DNA: TGCGCCAGCACCCGGGACAGGGTAACCCCTAACTATGGCTACACCTTC; J gene: TRBJ1-2; D gene: TRBD1; clone size: -; V gene: TRBV5-1